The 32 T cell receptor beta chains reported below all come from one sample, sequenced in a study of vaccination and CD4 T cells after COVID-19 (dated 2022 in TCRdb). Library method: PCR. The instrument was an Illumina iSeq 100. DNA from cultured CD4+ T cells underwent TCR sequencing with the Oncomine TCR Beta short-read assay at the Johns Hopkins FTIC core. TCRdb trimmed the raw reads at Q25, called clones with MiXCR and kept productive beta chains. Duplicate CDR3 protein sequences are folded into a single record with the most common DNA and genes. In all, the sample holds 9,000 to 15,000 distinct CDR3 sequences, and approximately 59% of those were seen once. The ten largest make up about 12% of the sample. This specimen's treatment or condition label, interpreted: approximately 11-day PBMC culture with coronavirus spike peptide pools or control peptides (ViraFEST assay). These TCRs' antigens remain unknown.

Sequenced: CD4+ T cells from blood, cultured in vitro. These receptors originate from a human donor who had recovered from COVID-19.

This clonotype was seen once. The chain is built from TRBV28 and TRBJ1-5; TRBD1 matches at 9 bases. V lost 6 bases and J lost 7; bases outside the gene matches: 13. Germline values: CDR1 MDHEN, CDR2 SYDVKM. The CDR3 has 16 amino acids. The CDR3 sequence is CASSPETGGARQPQHF. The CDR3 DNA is TGTGCCAGCAGCCCCGAGACAGGGGGGGCAAGACAGCCCCAGCATTTT.

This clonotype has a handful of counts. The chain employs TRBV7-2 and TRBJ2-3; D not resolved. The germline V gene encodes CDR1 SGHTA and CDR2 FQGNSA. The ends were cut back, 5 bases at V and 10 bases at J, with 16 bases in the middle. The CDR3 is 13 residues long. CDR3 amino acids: CASSPIRSGAQYF. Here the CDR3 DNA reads TGTGCCAGCAGCCCCATAAGGAGTGGGGCGCAGTATTTT.

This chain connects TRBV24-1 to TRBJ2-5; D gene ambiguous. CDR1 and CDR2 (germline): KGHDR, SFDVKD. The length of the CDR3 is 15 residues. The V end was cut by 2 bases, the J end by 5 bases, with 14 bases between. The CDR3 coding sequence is TGTGCCACCAGTGATTCGGCGCGGCTCATGGAGACCCAGTACTTC. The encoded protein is CATSDSARLMETQYF.

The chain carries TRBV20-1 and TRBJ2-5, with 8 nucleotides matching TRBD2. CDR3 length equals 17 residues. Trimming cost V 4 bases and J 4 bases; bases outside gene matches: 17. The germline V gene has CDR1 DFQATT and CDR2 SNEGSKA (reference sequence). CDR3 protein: CSANPGYLSGSGETQYF. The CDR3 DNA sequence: TGCAGTGCTAACCCTGGGTACCTCAGCGGGAGCGGAGAGACCCAGTACTTC.

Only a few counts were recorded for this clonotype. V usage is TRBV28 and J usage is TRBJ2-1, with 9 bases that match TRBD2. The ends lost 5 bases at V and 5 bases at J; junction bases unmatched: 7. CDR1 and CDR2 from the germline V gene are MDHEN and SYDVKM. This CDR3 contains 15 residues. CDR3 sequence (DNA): TGTGCCAGCAGTCCAGCGGGAGGCATGGACAATGAGCAGTTCTTC. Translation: CASSPAGGMDNEQFF.

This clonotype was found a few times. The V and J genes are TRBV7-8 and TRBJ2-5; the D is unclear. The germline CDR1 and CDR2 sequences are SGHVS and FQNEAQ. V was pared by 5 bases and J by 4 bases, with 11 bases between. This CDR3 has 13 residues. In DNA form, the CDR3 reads TGTGCCAGCAGCCTGCGATCCCCAGAGACCCAGTACTTC. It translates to CASSLRSPETQYF.

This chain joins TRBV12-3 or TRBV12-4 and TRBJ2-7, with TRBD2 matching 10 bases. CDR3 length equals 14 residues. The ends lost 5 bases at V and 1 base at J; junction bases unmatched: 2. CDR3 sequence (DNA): TGTGCCAGCAGTCGGACTAGCGGTTCCTACGAGCAGTACTTC. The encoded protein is CASSRTSGSYEQYF.

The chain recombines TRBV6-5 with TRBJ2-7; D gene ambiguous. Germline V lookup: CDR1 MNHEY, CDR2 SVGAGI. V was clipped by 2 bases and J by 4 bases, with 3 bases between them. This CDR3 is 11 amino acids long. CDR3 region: CASSYVYEQYF. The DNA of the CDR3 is TGTGCCAGCAGTTACGTGTACGAGCAGTACTTC.

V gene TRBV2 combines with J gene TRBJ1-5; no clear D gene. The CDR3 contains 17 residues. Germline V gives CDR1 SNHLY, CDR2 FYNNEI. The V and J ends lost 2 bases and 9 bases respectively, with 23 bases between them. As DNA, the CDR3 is TGTGCCAGCAGTGAATTAGTAAACAGTCATGACATTAGGCCCCAGCATTTT. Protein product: CASSELVNSHDIRPQHF.

CDR3 DNA sequence: TGTGCCAGCAGGGCGGACGGAGAAAGTTCACCCCTCCACTTT. Protein sequence: CASRADGESSPLHF. The chain links TRBV7-9 to TRBJ1-6; D unclear. Germline CDR1 reads SEHNR; CDR2 reads FQNEAQ (reference sequence). The CDR3 loop spans 14 amino acids. The V end was cut by 6 bases, the J end by 9 bases, with 15 bases between.

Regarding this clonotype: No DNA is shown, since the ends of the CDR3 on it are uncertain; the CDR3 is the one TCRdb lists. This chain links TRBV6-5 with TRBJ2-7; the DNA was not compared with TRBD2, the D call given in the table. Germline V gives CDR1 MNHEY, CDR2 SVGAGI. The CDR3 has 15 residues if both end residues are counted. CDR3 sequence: CASSSSTSGRLKQYF.

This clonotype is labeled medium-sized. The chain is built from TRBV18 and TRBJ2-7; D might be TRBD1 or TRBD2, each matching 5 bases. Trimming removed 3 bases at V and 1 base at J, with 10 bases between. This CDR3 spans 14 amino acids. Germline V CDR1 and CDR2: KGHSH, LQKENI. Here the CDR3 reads CASSPGTESYEQYF. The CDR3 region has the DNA TGTGCCAGCTCACCCGGGACGGAATCCTACGAGCAGTACTTC.

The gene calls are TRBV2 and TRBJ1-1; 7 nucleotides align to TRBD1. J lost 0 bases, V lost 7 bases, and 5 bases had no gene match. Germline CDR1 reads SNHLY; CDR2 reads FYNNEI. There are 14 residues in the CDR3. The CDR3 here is CASMLTGMNTEAFF. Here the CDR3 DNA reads TGTGCCAGCATGTTGACAGGGATGAACACTGAAGCTTTCTTT.

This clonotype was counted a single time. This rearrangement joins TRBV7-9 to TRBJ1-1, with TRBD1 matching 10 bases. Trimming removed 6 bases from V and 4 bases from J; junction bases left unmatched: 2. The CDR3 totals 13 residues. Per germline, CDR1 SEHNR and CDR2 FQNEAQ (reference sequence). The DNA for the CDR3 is TGTGCCAGCAGTCGGACAGGGGGCACTGAAGCTTTCTTT. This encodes CASSRTGGTEAFF. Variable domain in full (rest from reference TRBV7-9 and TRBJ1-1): DTGVSQNPRHKITKRGQNVTFRCDPISEHNRLYWYRQTLGQGPEFLTYFQNEAQLEKSRLLSDRFSAERPKGSFSTLEIQRTEQGDSAMYLCASSRTGGTEAFFGQGTRLTVV.

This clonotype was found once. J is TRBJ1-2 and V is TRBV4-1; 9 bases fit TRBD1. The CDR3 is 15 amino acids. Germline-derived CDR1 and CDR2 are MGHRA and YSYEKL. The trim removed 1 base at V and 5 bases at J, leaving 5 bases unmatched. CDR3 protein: CASSQADRGRYGYTF. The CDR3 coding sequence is TGCGCCAGCAGCCAAGCAGACAGGGGGAGATATGGCTACACCTTC.

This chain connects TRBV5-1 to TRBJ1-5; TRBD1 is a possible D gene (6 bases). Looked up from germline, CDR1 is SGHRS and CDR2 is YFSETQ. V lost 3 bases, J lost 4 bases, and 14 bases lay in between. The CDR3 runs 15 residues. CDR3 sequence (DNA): TGCGCCAGCAGCTCCGACGGACAGCCGAATCAGCCCCAGCATTTT. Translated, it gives CASSSDGQPNQPQHF.

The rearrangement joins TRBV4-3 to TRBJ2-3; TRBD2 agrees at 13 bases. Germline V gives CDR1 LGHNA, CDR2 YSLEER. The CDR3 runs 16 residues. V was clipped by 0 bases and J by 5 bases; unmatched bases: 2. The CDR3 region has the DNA TGCGCCAGCAGCCAAGAACTAGCGGGAGGGGTAGATACGCAGTATTTT. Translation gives CASSQELAGGVDTQYF.

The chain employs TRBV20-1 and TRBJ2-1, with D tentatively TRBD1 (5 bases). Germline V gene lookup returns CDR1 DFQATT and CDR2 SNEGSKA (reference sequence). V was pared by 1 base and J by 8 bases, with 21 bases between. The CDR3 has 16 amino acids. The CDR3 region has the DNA TGCAGTGCTAGAGGCCTCACCTTGGGGCAGTATGATGAGCAGTTCTTC. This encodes CSARGLTLGQYDEQFF.

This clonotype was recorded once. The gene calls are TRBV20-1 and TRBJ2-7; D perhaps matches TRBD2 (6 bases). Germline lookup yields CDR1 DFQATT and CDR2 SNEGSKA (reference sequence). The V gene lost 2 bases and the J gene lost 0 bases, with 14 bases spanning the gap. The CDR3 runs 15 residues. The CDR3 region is CSARTQGGSSYEQYF. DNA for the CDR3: TGCAGTGCTAGAACACAAGGAGGGAGCTCCTACGAGCAGTACTTC.

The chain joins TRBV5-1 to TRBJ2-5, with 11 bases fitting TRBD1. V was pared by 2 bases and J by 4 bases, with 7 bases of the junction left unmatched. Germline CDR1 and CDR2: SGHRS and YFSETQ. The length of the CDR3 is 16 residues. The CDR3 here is CASSLYGQGAGETQYF. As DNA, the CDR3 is TGCGCCAGCAGCTTATACGGACAGGGGGCGGGAGAGACCCAGTACTTC.

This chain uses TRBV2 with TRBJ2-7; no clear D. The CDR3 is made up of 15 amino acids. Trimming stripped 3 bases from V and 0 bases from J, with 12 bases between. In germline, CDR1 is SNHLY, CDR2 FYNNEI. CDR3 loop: CASSDGQIASYEQYF. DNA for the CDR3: TGTGCCAGCAGTGACGGGCAGATCGCCTCCTACGAGCAGTACTTC.

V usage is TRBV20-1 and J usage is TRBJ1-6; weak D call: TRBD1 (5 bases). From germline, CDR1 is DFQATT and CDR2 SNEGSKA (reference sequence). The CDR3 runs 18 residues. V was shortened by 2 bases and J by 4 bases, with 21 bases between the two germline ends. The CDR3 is CSARRPRAGPPYNSPLHF. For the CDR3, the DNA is TGCAGTGCTAGACGACCCCGAGCAGGGCCACCTTATAATTCACCCCTCCACTTT.

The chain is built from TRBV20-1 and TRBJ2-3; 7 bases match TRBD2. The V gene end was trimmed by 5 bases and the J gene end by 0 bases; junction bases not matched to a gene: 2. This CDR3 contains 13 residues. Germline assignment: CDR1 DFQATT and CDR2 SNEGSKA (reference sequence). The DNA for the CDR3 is TGCAGTGCTCGACTAGCTAGCACAGATACGCAGTATTTT. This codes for CSARLASTDTQYF.

The CDR3 is CASSFRAGNTIYF. Written as DNA, the CDR3 is TGTGCCAGCAGTTTCAGGGCTGGAAACACCATATATTTT. The chain combines TRBV28 with TRBJ1-3; possible D gene TRBD1, 5 bases. The V and J ends lost 3 bases and 2 bases respectively, with 5 bases between them. In germline, CDR1 is MDHEN, CDR2 SYDVKM. This CDR3 contains 13 residues.

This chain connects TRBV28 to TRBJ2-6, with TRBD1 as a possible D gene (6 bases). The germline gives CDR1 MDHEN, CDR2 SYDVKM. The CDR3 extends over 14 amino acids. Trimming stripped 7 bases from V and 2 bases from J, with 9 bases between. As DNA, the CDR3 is TGTGCCAGCACGAAGGGGGCTGGGGCCAACGTCCTGACTTTC. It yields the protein CASTKGAGANVLTF.

The chain's CDR3 is CASTEEGGYGYTF. The DNA of the CDR3 is TGTGCCAGCACCGAGGAGGGCGGCTATGGCTACACCTTC. The V call is TRBV6-1, the J call TRBJ1-2; D remains ambiguous. CDR3 length: 13 amino acids. Trimming shortened V by 7 bases and J by 4 bases, and 13 bases separated the two germline ends. The germline V gene has CDR1 MNHNS and CDR2 SASEGT.

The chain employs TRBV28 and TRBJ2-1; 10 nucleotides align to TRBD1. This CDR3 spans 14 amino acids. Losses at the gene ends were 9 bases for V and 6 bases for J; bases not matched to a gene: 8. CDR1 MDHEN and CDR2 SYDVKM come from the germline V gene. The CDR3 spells CASGSRDRGNEQFF. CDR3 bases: TGTGCCAGTGGCTCCCGGGACAGGGGCAATGAGCAGTTCTTC.

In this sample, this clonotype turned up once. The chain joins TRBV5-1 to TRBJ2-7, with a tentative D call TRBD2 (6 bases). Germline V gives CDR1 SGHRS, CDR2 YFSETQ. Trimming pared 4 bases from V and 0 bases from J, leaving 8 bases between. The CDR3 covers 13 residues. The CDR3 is CASSLTSSYEQYF. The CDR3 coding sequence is TGCGCCAGCAGCCTGACTAGCTCCTACGAGCAGTACTTC.

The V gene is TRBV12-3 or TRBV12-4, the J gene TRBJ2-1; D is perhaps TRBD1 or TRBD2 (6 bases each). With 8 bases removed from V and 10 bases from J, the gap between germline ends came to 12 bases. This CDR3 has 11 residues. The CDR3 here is CASAEGTEQFF. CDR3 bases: TGTGCCAGCGCGGAGGGGACAGAGCAGTTCTTC.

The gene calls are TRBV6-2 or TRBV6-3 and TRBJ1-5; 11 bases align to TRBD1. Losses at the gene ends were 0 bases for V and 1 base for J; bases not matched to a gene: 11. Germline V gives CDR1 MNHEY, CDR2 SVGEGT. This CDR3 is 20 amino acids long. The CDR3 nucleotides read TGTGCCAGCAGTTACTCCGTAAGGACAGGGGGCATTCGGAGCAATCAGCCCCAGCATTTT. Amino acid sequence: CASSYSVRTGGIRSNQPQHF.

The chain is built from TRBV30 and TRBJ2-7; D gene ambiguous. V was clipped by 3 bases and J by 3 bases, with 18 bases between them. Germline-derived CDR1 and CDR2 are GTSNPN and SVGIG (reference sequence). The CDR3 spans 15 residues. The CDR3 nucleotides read TGTGCCTGGAGCCCCGTCGGGCATAAGAGCTACGAGCAGTACTTC. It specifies CAWSPVGHKSYEQYF.

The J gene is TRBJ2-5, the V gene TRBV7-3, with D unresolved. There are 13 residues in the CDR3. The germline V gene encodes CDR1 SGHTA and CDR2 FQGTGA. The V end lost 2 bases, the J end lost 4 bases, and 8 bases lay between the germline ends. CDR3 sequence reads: CASSLGKSETQYF. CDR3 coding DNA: TGTGCCAGCAGCTTAGGAAAGTCAGAGACCCAGTACTTC.